A single sample gave rise to the 18 T cell receptor beta chains below, sequenced in a study of blood T cell repertoires in COVID-19. Sequencing used immunoSEQ multiplex PCR; TCRdb keeps in-frame clones, though not all of them. The data show about 220,000 clones, 88% seen once. Sequencing was performed on PBMCs or T cells enriched from blood (not recorded which). The source of these receptors is a woman in her 30s who had recovered from COVID-19.

The rearrangement joins TRBV19 to TRBJ1-4; D ambiguous. Trimming took 7 bases from V and 8 from J, leaving 14 bases between them. The CDR3 is 13 amino acids. The V gene's germline CDR1 is LNHDA and CDR2 SQIVND (reference sequence). The CDR3 spells CASTSSPVEKLFF. CDR3 nucleotides: TGTGCCAGTACATCAAGTCCGGTCGAAAAACTGTTTTTT.

Only one count was recorded for this clone. This chain links TRBV19 with TRBJ1-2, with D unresolved. Germline V lookup: CDR1 LNHDA, CDR2 SQIVND (reference sequence). V was pared by 0 bases and J by 1 base, with 15 bases between. This CDR3 is built from 17 residues. CDR3 region: CASSIDLLRWSNYGYTF. CDR3 nucleotides: TGTGCCAGTAGTATAGATCTACTACGGTGGAGTAACTATGGCTACACCTTC.

This chain joins TRBV24-1 and TRBJ1-5, with D hard to call. The germline V and J ends were trimmed by 12 bases and 1 base, with 15 bases remaining between them. There are 14 residues in the CDR3. CDR1 and CDR2 from the germline V gene are KGHDR and SFDVKD. The CDR3 nucleotides are TGTGCCCCCTCCGGGTTTCCAAGCAATCAGCCCCAGCATTTT. Translation: CAPSGFPSNQPQHF.

J is TRBJ2-5 and V is TRBV3-1 (or the pseudogene TRBV3-2), with TRBD2 matching over 13 bases. Germline-derived CDR1 and CDR2 are LGHDT and YNNKEL (reference sequence). Germline trimming cut 0 bases from V and 5 bases from J; bases unmatched to any gene: 6. The CDR3 has 17 residues. The CDR3 loop is CASSQDGTSGVRETQYF. The CDR3 DNA reads as TGTGCCAGCAGCCAAGATGGGACTAGCGGGGTCCGGGAGACCCAGTACTTC.

This clone was seen only a few times. V gene TRBV28 combines with J gene TRBJ2-7; D is possibly TRBD1 (6 bases). Germline CDR1 is MDHEN and CDR2 is SYDVKM. The CDR3 is made up of 14 amino acids. With 2 bases removed from V and 2 bases from J, the gap between germline ends came to 10 bases. CDR3 in DNA: TGTGCCAGCAGTTTAGACAGGTATGCCTACGAGCAGTACTTC. Translating gives CASSLDRYAYEQYF.

The chain recombines TRBV6-5 with TRBJ2-7, with 7 bases aligning to TRBD1. Germline V gives CDR1 MNHEY, CDR2 SVGAGI. The CDR3 length is 14 residues. With V trimmed by 10 bases and J by 0 bases, 9 bases remained unmatched. The CDR3: CATNLWDSSYEQYF. CDR3 nucleotide sequence: TGTGCCACCAACCTTTGGGACAGCTCCTACGAGCAGTACTTC.

The chain uses TRBV7-6 and TRBJ1-2, with D perhaps TRBD1 (5 bases). There are 14 residues in the CDR3. Germline V gene lookup returns CDR1 SGHVS and CDR2 FNYEAQ. V lost 1 base to trimming and J lost 7 bases, with 13 bases between them. The CDR3 is CASSLGAGFSGYTF. The CDR3 DNA follows: TGTGCCAGCAGCTTAGGCGCAGGGTTCTCTGGCTACACCTTC.

The CDR3 protein is CASSLSGEAFF. The CDR3 coding sequence is TGTGCCAGCAGTCTTTCAGGTGAAGCTTTCTTT. The chain uses TRBV6-2 or TRBV6-3 and TRBJ1-1; the D is unclear. The germline V gene has CDR1 MNHEY and CDR2 SVGEGT. V dropped 5 bases and J dropped 7 bases, with 8 bases sitting between them. The CDR3 covers 11 residues.

This sequence joins TRBV19 and TRBJ1-1, with a possible D match to TRBD1 (5 bases). The CDR3 sequence is 14 residues long. Germline assignment: CDR1 LNHDA and CDR2 SQIVND (reference sequence). The V gene lost 4 bases and the J gene lost 4 bases, with 13 bases spanning the gap. The CDR3, as DNA: TGTGCCAGTAGTAGTTCGACAGTGATCACTGAAGCTTTCTTT. This gives the protein CASSSSTVITEAFF.

This clone was seen a single time. This chain joins TRBV27 and TRBJ1-6, with 7 bases lining up with TRBD1. Germline V gene sequence: CDR1 MNHEY, CDR2 SMNVEV (reference sequence). J lost 9 bases, V lost 6 bases, and 2 bases had no gene match. The CDR3 runs 12 residues. The CDR3 protein is CASSHRGSPLHF. CDR3 DNA: TGTGCCAGCAGCCACAGGGGTTCACCCCTCCACTTT.

V gene TRBV3-1 (or the pseudogene TRBV3-2) combines with J gene TRBJ1-4; perhaps TRBD1 as D (6 bases). V gave up 4 bases and J gave up 3 bases, with 9 bases separating them. The CDR3 totals 14 residues. In germline, CDR1 is LGHDT, CDR2 YNNKEL (reference sequence). This chain's CDR3 is CASSPRTANEKLFF. For the CDR3, the DNA is TGTGCCAGCAGCCCTAGGACAGCTAATGAAAAACTGTTTTTT.

The V call is TRBV11-2, the J call TRBJ1-1; the D is unclear. Germline CDR1 and CDR2: SGHAT and FQNNGV. Trimming took 1 base from V and 2 from J, leaving 5 bases between them. The CDR3 loop spans 13 amino acids. Written as DNA, the CDR3 is TGTGCCAGCAGCTTAGGGGCCAACACTGAAGCTTTCTTT. As protein: CASSLGANTEAFF.

The genes are TRBV7-9 and TRBJ2-7; 9 bases are shared with TRBD2. Germline CDR1 SEHNR, CDR2 FQNEAQ (reference sequence). The CDR3 runs to 15 residues. The V gene end was trimmed by 7 bases and the J gene end by 0 bases; junction bases not matched to a gene: 7. Written as DNA, the CDR3 is TGTGCCAGCAAGCCTCTAGCGGGGACCTCCTACGAGCAGTACTTC. Its translation is CASKPLAGTSYEQYF.

The chain is built from TRBV5-1 and TRBJ2-5, with D uncertain. Germline CDR1 and CDR2: SGHRS and YFSETQ. The CDR3 is made up of 15 amino acids. V was clipped by 4 bases and J by 2 bases, with 15 bases between them. The CDR3 coding sequence is TGCGCCAGCAGCCTCCTGGGCGCGAATCAAGAGACCCAGTACTTC. This gives the protein CASSLLGANQETQYF.

This clone was seen a single time. The gene calls are TRBV7-7 and TRBJ2-2; TRBD2 aligns across 12 bases. V lost 4 bases to trimming and J lost 2 bases; unmatched junction nucleotides: 5. Germline CDR1 is SSHAT and CDR2 is FNYEAQ (reference sequence). The CDR3 is 17 amino acids. The CDR3 loop reads CASSSGLAGRNTGELFF. The CDR3 coding sequence is TGTGCCAGCAGCTCCGGACTAGCGGGGCGCAACACCGGGGAGCTGTTTTTT.

This clone was seen only once. The rearrangement links TRBV7-8 to TRBJ2-1; 9 positions agree with TRBD1. CDR1 is SGHVS, CDR2 FQNEAQ, per germline. Trimming at V came to 2 bases and at J to 9 bases, leaving 8 bases not matched to a gene. The CDR3 contains 15 residues. The CDR3 spells CASSLSITGGGEQFF. The CDR3, as DNA: TGTGCCAGCAGCTTATCCATAACAGGGGGCGGTGAGCAGTTCTTC.

CDR3 nucleotide sequence: TGTGCCAGCAGTGACGGCACTGAAGCTTTCTTT. Translating it yields CASSDGTEAFF. The V gene is TRBV6-1, the J gene TRBJ1-1; no firm D call. Trimming stripped 3 bases from V and 4 bases from J, with 3 bases between. Germline V gene sequence: CDR1 MNHNS, CDR2 SASEGT. The CDR3 is made up of 11 amino acids.

This clone was detected a few times. CDR3 nucleotide sequence: TGTGCCAGCATCATGCCCGGACTAGCGGGTATAAATGAGCAGTTCTTC. Its protein product is CASIMPGLAGINEQFF. The V gene is TRBV7-8, the J gene TRBJ2-1, with 11 bases lining up with TRBD2. CDR3 size: 16 residues. Germline V gene data show CDR1 as SGHVS and CDR2 as FQNEAQ. Losses at the gene ends were 7 bases for V and 7 bases for J; bases not matched to a gene: 12.